Listed here are 12 T cell receptor beta chains from one sample, sequenced in a study of T cells expressing NK-cell markers. Following a re-call of the 5' RACE reads, TCRdb has one entry per CDR3 protein and lacks DNA. The ten top clones account for around 0.37%, within a sample of about 260,000 distinct CDR3 sequences. The sample was blood T cells: a sorted CD56 or NKG2C T cell subset, CD4+ or CD8+ T cells, or bulk PBMC T cells (not recorded which). These receptors originate from a young man in good health.

The genes are TRBV20-1 and TRBJ2-1. CDR3 length: 11 amino acids. The germline CDR1 and CDR2 sequences are DFQATT and SNEGSKA (reference sequence). This CDR3 is CSARVRVGQFF.

The chain uses TRBV5-1 and TRBJ2-1; TCRdb designates TRBD2, a call that cannot be tested without DNA. Germline CDR1 and CDR2: SGHRS and YFSETQ. The CDR3 consists of 14 residues. This chain's CDR3 is CASSTGLADNEQFF.

The chain has TRBV7-2 and TRBJ2-1. This CDR3 is built from 12 residues. Looked up from germline, CDR1 is SGHTA and CDR2 is FQGNSA. The CDR3 loop reads CASSLSPWEQFF.

The rearrangement uses TRBV9 and TRBJ2-2. The CDR3 loop spans 12 amino acids. The germline V gene has CDR1 SGDLS and CDR2 YYNGEE. The CDR3 loop reads CASSVQDGELFF.

The chain employs TRBV12-3 or TRBV12-4 and TRBJ2-4. This CDR3 has 15 amino acids. The CDR3 region is CASSIETLAKNIQYF.

J is TRBJ1-2 and V is TRBV7-2; TCRdb names TRBD1, which stays unverified in the absence of DNA. Per germline, CDR1 SGHTA and CDR2 FQGNSA. The length of the CDR3 is 15 residues. The CDR3 loop is CASSLDRRGMVFNTF.

The rearrangement joins TRBV4-3 to TRBJ1-5. This CDR3 is 15 amino acids long. The V gene's germline CDR1 is LGHNA and CDR2 YSLEER. The CDR3 loop is CASSQVLGVNQPQHF.

The chain employs TRBV10-3 and TRBJ2-2; TCRdb indicates TRBD2, and absent DNA this call remains unverified. Germline CDR1 ENHRY, CDR2 SYGVKD. This CDR3 spans 18 amino acids. This chain's CDR3 is CAISESGLAGGGTGELFF.

The chain links TRBV20-1 to TRBJ1-5. Germline loops: CDR1 DFQATT, CDR2 SNEGSKA (reference sequence). The CDR3 is 13 amino acids. The CDR3: CSASQVSGQPQHF.

The rearrangement uses TRBV6-1 and TRBJ2-2. Germline V gives CDR1 MNHNS, CDR2 SASEGT. CDR3 length: 14 amino acids. The CDR3 region is CASSENRFTGELFF.

The V and J genes are TRBV5-1 and TRBJ2-7; TCRdb lists TRBD2, though no DNA is available to test this call. The CDR3 is 14 amino acids. Germline lookup yields CDR1 SGHRS and CDR2 YFSETQ. The CDR3 protein is CASSQGGGSYEQYF. The whole variable domain, remainder taken from reference TRBV5-1 and TRBJ2-7, is KAGVTQTPRYLIKTRGQQVTLSCSPISGHRSVSWYQQTPGQGLQFLFEYFSETQRNKGNFPGRFSGRQFSNSRSEMNVSTLELGDSALYLCASSQGGGSYEQYFGPGTRLTVT.

The chain recombines TRBV20-1 with TRBJ2-7; without DNA, the TCRdb call of TRBD2 cannot be checked. Germline-derived CDR1 and CDR2 are DFQATT and SNEGSKA (reference sequence). CDR3 size: 14 residues. The CDR3 loop reads CSARTIRDSYEQYF.